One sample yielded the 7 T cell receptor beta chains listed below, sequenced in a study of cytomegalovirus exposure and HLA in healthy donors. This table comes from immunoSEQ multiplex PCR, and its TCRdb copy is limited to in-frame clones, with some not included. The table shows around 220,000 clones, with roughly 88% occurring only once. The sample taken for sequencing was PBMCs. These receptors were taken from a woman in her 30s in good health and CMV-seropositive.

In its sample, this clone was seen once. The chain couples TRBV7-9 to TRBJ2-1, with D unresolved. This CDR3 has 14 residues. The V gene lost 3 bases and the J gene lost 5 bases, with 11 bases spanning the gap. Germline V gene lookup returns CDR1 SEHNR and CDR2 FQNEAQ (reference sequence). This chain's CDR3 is CASSFGETDNEQFF. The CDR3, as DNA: TGTGCCAGCAGCTTCGGAGAGACCGACAATGAGCAGTTCTTC.

The DNA of the CDR3 is TGTGCCAGCAGCTCCCAACGATCACCGGACACTGAAGCTTTCTTT. This sequence encodes CASSSQRSPDTEAFF. J is TRBJ1-1 and V is TRBV11-3, with D hard to call. CDR3 length equals 15 residues. Germline values: CDR1 SGHNT, CDR2 YENEEA. Trimming removed 4 bases from V and 3 bases from J, with 15 bases in between.

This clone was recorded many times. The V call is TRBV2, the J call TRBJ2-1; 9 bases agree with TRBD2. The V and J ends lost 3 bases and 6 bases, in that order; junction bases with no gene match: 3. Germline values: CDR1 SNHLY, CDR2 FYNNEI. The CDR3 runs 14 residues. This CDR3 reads CASSDLAGFNEQFF. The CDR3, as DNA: TGTGCCAGCAGTGATCTAGCGGGATTCAATGAGCAGTTCTTC.

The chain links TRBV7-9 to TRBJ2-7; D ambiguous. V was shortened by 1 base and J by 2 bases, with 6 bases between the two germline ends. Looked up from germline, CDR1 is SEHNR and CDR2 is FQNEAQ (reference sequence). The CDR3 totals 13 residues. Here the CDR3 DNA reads TGTGCCAGCAGCTTAGGGGCCACCTACGAGCAGTACTTC. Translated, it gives CASSLGATYEQYF.

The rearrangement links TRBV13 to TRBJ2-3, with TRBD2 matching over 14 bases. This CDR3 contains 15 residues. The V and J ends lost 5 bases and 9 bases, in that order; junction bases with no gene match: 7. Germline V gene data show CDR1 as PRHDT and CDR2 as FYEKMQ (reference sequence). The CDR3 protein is CASSLGTSGSKTQYF. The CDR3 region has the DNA TGTGCCAGCAGCCTCGGGACTAGCGGGAGTAAGACGCAGTATTTT.

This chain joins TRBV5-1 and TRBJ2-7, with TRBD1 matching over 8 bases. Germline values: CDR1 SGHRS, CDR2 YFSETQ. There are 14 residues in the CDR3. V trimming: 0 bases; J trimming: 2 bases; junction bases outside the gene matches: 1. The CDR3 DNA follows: TGCGCCAGCAGCTTGGAACAGGGGGCCTACGAGCAGTACTTC. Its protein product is CASSLEQGAYEQYF. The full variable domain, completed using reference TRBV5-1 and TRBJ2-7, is KAGVTQTPRYLIKTRGQQVTLSCSPISGHRSVSWYQQTPGQGLQFLFEYFSETQRNKGNFPGRFSGRQFSNSRSEMNVSTLELGDSALYLCASSLEQGAYEQYFGPGTRLTVT.

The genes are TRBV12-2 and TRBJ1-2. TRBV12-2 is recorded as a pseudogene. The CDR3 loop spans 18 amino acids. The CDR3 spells CASLLSRNRDREDYGYTF. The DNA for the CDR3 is TGTGCAAGTCTCCTCTCCCGAAATCGGGACCGGGAGGACTATGGCTACACCTTC.